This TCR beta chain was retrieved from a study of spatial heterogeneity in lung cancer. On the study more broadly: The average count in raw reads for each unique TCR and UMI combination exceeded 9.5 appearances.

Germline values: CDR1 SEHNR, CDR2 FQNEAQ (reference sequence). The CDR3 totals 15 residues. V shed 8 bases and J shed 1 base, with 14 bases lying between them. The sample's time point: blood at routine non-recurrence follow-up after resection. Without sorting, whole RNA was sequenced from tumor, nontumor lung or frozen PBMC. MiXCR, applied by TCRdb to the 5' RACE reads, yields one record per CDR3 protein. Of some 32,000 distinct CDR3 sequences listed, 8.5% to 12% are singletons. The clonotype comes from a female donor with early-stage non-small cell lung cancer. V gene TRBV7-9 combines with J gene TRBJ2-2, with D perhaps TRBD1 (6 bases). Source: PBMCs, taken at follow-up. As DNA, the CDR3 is TGTGCCAGCCGCTCCCGGACAGAGAACACCGGGGAGCTGTTTTTT. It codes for CASRSRTENTGELFF.